Reported below is one T cell receptor beta chain. Its antigen is not known. Germline CDR1 is MNHEY and CDR2 is SVGAGI. The CDR3 extends over 14 amino acids. V shed 4 bases, J shed 7 bases, and the junction held 2 bases outside the gene matches. Collection of blood occurred at baseline, at cycle 4 day 1, and at cycle 7 day 1. The data are from a study of OX40 agonist ivuxolimab in advanced cancers. Study-wide context: Averaging 60 years in age, with a range of about 23 to 79, the cohort was approximately 84% male. Study-wide findings and caveats: Among some nonresponders, normalized T-cell clonal expansion was also low. Doses of 0.1 to 3.0 mg/kg were accompanied by clonal expansion of CD4+ and CD8+ blood T cells by week 6.

Some clones are missing from TCRdb's copy, which holds only in-frame ones; the method was immunoSEQ multiplex PCR. The sample gives tens of thousands of clones, around nine tenths of which show up once; approximately 0.72% is in the top ten. The specimen was CD4+ or CD8+ T cells sorted from blood, collected in a trial of the OX40 agonist ivuxolimab. The source of this sequence is an adult with an advanced solid tumor such as melanoma, head and neck, liver or kidney cancer. The V and J genes are TRBV6-5 and TRBJ2-1; 12 nucleotides line up with TRBD2. The CDR3 sequence is CASSSSGGANEQFF. CDR3 in DNA: TGTGCCAGCAGTTCTAGCGGGGGGGCGAATGAGCAGTTCTTC.